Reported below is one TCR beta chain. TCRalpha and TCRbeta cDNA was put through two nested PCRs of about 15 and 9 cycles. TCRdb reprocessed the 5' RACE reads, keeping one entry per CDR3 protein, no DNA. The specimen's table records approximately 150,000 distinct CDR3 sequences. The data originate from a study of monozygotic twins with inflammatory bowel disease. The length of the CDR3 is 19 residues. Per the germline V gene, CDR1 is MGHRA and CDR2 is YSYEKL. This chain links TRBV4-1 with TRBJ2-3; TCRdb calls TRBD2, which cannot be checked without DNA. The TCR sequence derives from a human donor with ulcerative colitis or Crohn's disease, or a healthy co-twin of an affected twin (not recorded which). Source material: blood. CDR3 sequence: CASSHAHAGTRTFTDTQYF.